Below, 11 T cell receptor beta chains from the same sample are listed, as sequenced in a study of blood T cells in healthy people across ages. A sample-barcoded 5' primer and a J-beta primer mix were used in a second PCR of about 7 to 12 cycles. MiXCR was run by TCRdb on the 5' RACE reads, yielding one entry per CDR3 protein. This table has about 1.6 million distinct CDR3 sequences, around 36% appearing once. Source material: blood. The receptors shown here come from a woman in her 30s in good health.

This clonotype has more than one count but fewer than ten. The rearrangement links TRBV20-1 to TRBJ1-5; 7 bases are shared with TRBD1. CDR3 length equals 12 residues. Germline V gives CDR1 DFQATT, CDR2 SNEGSKA (reference sequence). The ends lost 5 bases at V and 3 bases at J; junction bases unmatched: 1. As DNA, the CDR3 is TGCAGTGCTGGGACAGCCAATCAGCCCCAGCATTTT. Its translation: CSAGTANQPQHF.

This clonotype was detected many times. The chain joins TRBV14 to TRBJ2-7; D unresolved. Trimming pared 0 bases from V and 8 bases from J, leaving 8 bases between. The CDR3 is 12 residues long. In germline, CDR1 is SGHDN, CDR2 FVKESK. In nucleotides, the CDR3 is TGTGCCAGCAGCCAAGATCGGGTAAAGCAGTACTTC. It translates to CASSQDRVKQYF.

This clonotype was seen repeatedly, ten times or more. This rearrangement joins TRBV29-1 to TRBJ2-1, with 12 positions matching TRBD2. This CDR3 is 20 amino acids long. The V gene's germline CDR1 is SQVTM and CDR2 ANQGSEA. With 1 base clipped from V and 8 bases from J, the junction kept 21 bases outside the gene matches. The CDR3 DNA follows: TGCAGCGTTGAAGCAAGGCGGCCCTCTAGACTAGCGGGAGTAGGCTATGAGCAGTTCTTC. Protein sequence: CSVEARRPSRLAGVGYEQFF.

The V call is TRBV14, the J call TRBJ2-5; D not resolved. Trimming took 2 bases from V and 1 from J, leaving 8 bases between them. The CDR3 length is 14 residues. Germline V CDR1 and CDR2: SGHDN, FVKESK. The CDR3: CASSQLNSQETQYF. CDR3 sequence (DNA): TGTGCCAGCAGCCAACTCAACAGCCAAGAGACCCAGTACTTC.

This clonotype occurred a few times. Here the CDR3 reads CASSSPGGSLYNEQFF. CDR3 DNA sequence: TGCGCCAGCAGCTCCCCCGGCGGGAGCCTCTACAATGAGCAGTTCTTC. V usage is TRBV4-1 and J usage is TRBJ2-1; 7 nucleotides match TRBD2. Germline V gives CDR1 MGHRA, CDR2 YSYEKL. This CDR3 region has 16 residues. The trim removed 5 bases at V and 3 bases at J, leaving 10 bases unmatched.

The chain combines TRBV3-1 with TRBJ2-1; TRBD1 matches at 8 bases. CDR3 length equals 16 residues. V shed 0 bases, J shed 7 bases, and the junction held 8 bases outside the gene matches. The germline gives CDR1 LGHDT, CDR2 YNNKEL (reference sequence). The CDR3 DNA reads TGTGCCAGCAGCCAAGAGGGACGGACAGGGAGGAATGAGCAGTTCTTC. This translates into CASSQEGRTGRNEQFF.

The chain joins TRBV18 to TRBJ2-1; no clear D. From germline, CDR1 is KGHSH and CDR2 LQKENI. The CDR3 runs 19 residues. V shed 2 bases and J shed 6 bases, with 26 bases lying between them. CDR3 sequence: CASSPRAAPTIPTGNEQFF. CDR3 sequence (DNA): TGTGCCAGCTCACCAAGGGCAGCCCCGACCATACCGACGGGCAATGAGCAGTTCTTC.

This clonotype was observed at least ten times. This sequence joins TRBV12-3 or TRBV12-4 and TRBJ2-3; D is unclear. The CDR3 spans 14 residues. V lost 3 bases, J lost 2 bases, and 9 bases lay in between. Written as DNA, the CDR3 is TGTGCCAGCAGTTTGTTTATGTCCACAGATACGCAGTATTTT. This sequence encodes CASSLFMSTDTQYF.

This clonotype occurred many times. This chain links TRBV29-1 with TRBJ2-7, with D possibly called TRBD1 or TRBD2 (5 bases each). The CDR3 sequence is 11 residues long. V was pared by 4 bases and J by 5 bases, with 9 bases between. From germline, CDR1 is SQVTM and CDR2 ANQGSEA. The DNA for the CDR3 is TGCAGCGTTGTGAGGGGAGACGAGCAGTACTTC. As protein: CSVVRGDEQYF.

This clonotype was observed a few times. CDR3 residues: CASSWGTQGTEAFF. As DNA, the CDR3 is TGTGCCAGCAGTTGGGGGACTCAGGGAACTGAAGCTTTCTTT. The rearrangement uses TRBV6-5 and TRBJ1-1; the D gene is possibly TRBD1 (5 bases). Germline values: CDR1 MNHEY, CDR2 SVGAGI. Trimming shortened V by 4 bases and J by 5 bases, and 14 bases separated the two germline ends. This CDR3 is built from 14 residues.

CDR3 residues: CASSQTSGRGGWNEQFF. CDR3 DNA sequence: TGTGCCAGCAGCCAGACTAGCGGGAGGGGGGGTTGGAATGAGCAGTTCTTC. The chain joins TRBV3-1 to TRBJ2-1; 14 bases match TRBD2. Germline values: CDR1 LGHDT, CDR2 YNNKEL (reference sequence). J gave up 7 bases and V 3 bases, and 8 bases lay outside the gene matches. The CDR3 contains 17 residues.